This T cell receptor beta chain came from a study of beta chain features in type 1 diabetes. Study-level points and caveats: Moderate but significant shortening of TCRB CDR3s was recorded in all four CD4+ subsets from Type 1 diabetes patients. Here, the possible influence of HLA type (on TCRB rearrangement) remained unresolved. Type 1 diabetes patients had VDJ junctions that carried fewer insertions and more deletions. It was among patients, rather than healthy donors, that naive, central memory and Treg TCRB repertoires appeared more similar.

The authors reverse transcribed all of the isolated RNA, so sequencing captured expressed TCRB transcripts. Produced via immunoSEQ multiplex PCR; TCRdb's table is partial and in-frame only. Here the sample spans some 410,000 clones, about 15% being singletons. A note on this clone: The antigen is unknown.

Source material: naive CD4+ T cells from blood. The source of this sequence is a man aged 25 to 40 in good health.

CDR3 sequence: CAWDRASDDIQYF. The CDR3 DNA is TGTGCCTGGGATAGGGCTTCCGACGACATTCAGTACTTC. The rearrangement links TRBV30 to TRBJ2-4, with no clear D. The CDR3 consists of 13 residues. Germline-derived CDR1 and CDR2 are GTSNPN and SVGIG (reference sequence). The V end was cut by 5 bases, the J end by 8 bases, with 16 bases between.